Shown below are 12 T cell receptor beta chains from a single sample sequenced in a study of spatial heterogeneity in lung cancer. Findings and caveats of the study: Mutation counts in tumors were tracked by counts of expanded intratumoral alpha and beta TCRs.

One entry per CDR3 protein results from TCRdb running MiXCR on the 5' RACE reads. The table shows 2,500 to 4,000 distinct CDR3 sequences, with roughly 8.3% occurring only once. Their cognate antigens are unknown. Time point described: sample taken at primary tumor resection. This specimen was lung tumor tissue, taken at surgery. Receptors were obtained from a male donor with early-stage non-small cell lung cancer.

The rearrangement links TRBV7-1 to TRBJ1-2; 7 bases fit TRBD1. TRBV7-1 is an open reading frame, and its role is uncertain. The V segment lost 5 bases and the J segment 3 bases; nucleotides outside the gene matches: 9. The CDR3 sequence is 15 residues long. Here the CDR3 DNA reads TGTGCCAGCAGCCCGCGAGTAGGGGGCCACTATGGCTACACCTTC. Protein sequence: CASSPRVGGHYGYTF.

The table lists this clonotype with many counts. V is TRBV6-2 or TRBV6-3 and J is TRBJ2-7; D possibly corresponds to TRBD2 (5 bases). Trimming pared 6 bases from V and 4 bases from J, leaving 13 bases between. The CDR3 spans 13 residues. Germline V gene data show CDR1 as MNHEY and CDR2 as SVGEGT. CDR3: CASSIGGSYEQYF. The CDR3 region has the DNA TGTGCCAGCAGCATCGGCGGGTCTTACGAGCAGTACTTC.

The sample holds many counts of this clonotype. J is TRBJ2-1 and V is TRBV7-8; weak D call: TRBD1 (6 bases). This CDR3 comprises 15 residues. The germline V gene has CDR1 SGHVS and CDR2 FQNEAQ. Trimming stripped 2 bases from V and 5 bases from J, with 13 bases between. The DNA of the CDR3 is TGTGCCAGCAGCTTAACCCACGGGACAAACAATGAGCAGTTCTTC. Translating gives CASSLTHGTNNEQFF.

By proportion, this clonotype is medium-sized (0.01 to 0.1%). The chain is built from TRBV10-2 and TRBJ1-2; no clear D. Between the trimmed V and J ends, which lost 4 bases and 7 bases, there was a span of 19 bases. Germline V lookup: CDR1 WSHSY, CDR2 SAAADI. CDR3 length equals 15 residues. The CDR3: CASSGGTSISGGYTF. The CDR3, as DNA: TGCGCCAGCAGTGGGGGAACCTCCATAAGCGGTGGCTACACCTTC.

The table lists this clonotype with a few counts. The V gene is TRBV6-5, the J gene TRBJ2-1; TRBD2 might be the D (5 bases). Between the trimmed V and J ends, which lost 3 bases and 9 bases, there was a span of 12 bases. There are 13 residues in the CDR3. Germline V CDR1 and CDR2: MNHEY, SVGAGI. The CDR3 spells CASSYRLACEQFF. CDR3 nucleotides: TGTGCCAGCAGTTATCGTCTAGCATGTGAGCAGTTCTTC.

By sample fraction, this clonotype is large (0.1 to 1%). The chain links TRBV7-9 to TRBJ2-3, with 13 nucleotides matching TRBD2. The V gene's germline CDR1 is SEHNR and CDR2 FQNEAQ (reference sequence). Trimming removed 4 bases from V and 6 bases from J; junction bases left unmatched: 10. The CDR3 consists of 17 residues. The CDR3 loop is CASSSRPGLAGYDTQYF. The CDR3 DNA sequence: TGTGCCAGCAGCTCCCGACCGGGACTAGCGGGGTATGATACGCAGTATTTT.

This clonotype was observed at least ten times. The chain employs TRBV28 and TRBJ2-7; D may be TRBD1 (5 bases). Trimming took 10 bases from V and 0 from J, leaving 25 bases between them. Germline CDR1 is MDHEN and CDR2 is SYDVKM. This CDR3 contains 17 residues. The CDR3 loop is CATQGVYNWMPSYEQYF. DNA for the CDR3: TGTGCCACCCAGGGCGTATATAACTGGATGCCCTCCTACGAGCAGTACTTC.

This clonotype was seen ten or more times. The chain links TRBV25-1 to TRBJ1-2; 10 nucleotides line up with TRBD1. J was trimmed by 4 bases and V by 6 bases; bases with no gene match: 8. CDR1 is MGHDK, CDR2 SYGVNS, per germline. This CDR3 contains 15 residues. CDR3 in DNA: TGTGCCAGCAGCACCTGGGACAGGGGAACCTATGGCTACACCTTC. This codes for CASSTWDRGTYGYTF.

This clonotype qualifies as medium-sized (0.01 to 0.1%). The chain is built from TRBV20-1 and TRBJ2-1, with 8 positions matching TRBD1. This CDR3 is built from 15 residues. The junction had 10 bases not matched to a gene; V was cut back by 5 bases and J by 4 bases. Germline V gene sequence: CDR1 DFQATT, CDR2 SNEGSKA (reference sequence). The CDR3 DNA reads as TGCAGTGCTTTTACTCCAGGGGGCCTATACAATGAGCAGTTCTTC. Protein sequence: CSAFTPGGLYNEQFF.

This chain connects TRBV4-2 to TRBJ2-1, with 12 bases aligning to TRBD2. This CDR3 has 16 residues. V shed 3 bases, J shed 2 bases, and the junction held 2 bases outside the gene matches. From germline, CDR1 is LGHNA and CDR2 YNFKEQ. The CDR3 loop reads CASSQTSGGAYNEQFF. CDR3 nucleotide sequence: TGTGCCAGCAGCCAGACTAGCGGGGGAGCCTACAATGAGCAGTTCTTC.

As regards this clonotype: A much larger clone differs from this one at a single base, so this may be a read error. The chain combines TRBV20-1 with TRBJ2-5, with TRBD1 matching over 9 bases. This CDR3 region has 12 residues. Per germline, CDR1 DFQATT and CDR2 SNEGSKA (reference sequence). Here the CDR3 DNA reads TGCAGCGTACAGGGGGCGGGAGAGACCCACTACTTC. Protein sequence: CSVQGAGETHYF.

This clonotype came up many times. The DNA for the CDR3 is TGTGCCAGCCACGGGACGGCGTTAACCCAGTACTTC. Translation: CASHGTALTQYF. The chain couples TRBV6-5 to TRBJ2-5; D is perhaps TRBD1 or TRBD2 (5 bases each). This CDR3 is built from 12 residues. V lost 8 bases and J lost 8, with 15 bases in between. Germline V CDR1 and CDR2: MNHEY, SVGAGI.